This TCR beta chain comes out of a study of blood T cell repertoires in COVID-19. The CDR3 has 15 amino acids. Germline V CDR1 and CDR2: SGHNT, YYREEE (reference sequence). Trimming pared 1 base from V and 4 bases from J, leaving 14 bases between. Repertoires were generated with immunoSEQ multiplex PCR, while TCRdb's copy carries only in-frame clones and drops some. The sample consists of more than 200,000 clones, roughly 83% of them appearing once. V is TRBV5-4 and J is TRBJ1-2; D is undetermined. Sequenced material: peripheral blood. The source of this sequence is a woman in her seventies with active or convalescent COVID-19. This chain's CDR3 is CASSLRPPGIYGYTF. The DNA for the CDR3 is TGTGCCAGCAGCTTGAGACCCCCGGGGATCTATGGCTACACCTTC.